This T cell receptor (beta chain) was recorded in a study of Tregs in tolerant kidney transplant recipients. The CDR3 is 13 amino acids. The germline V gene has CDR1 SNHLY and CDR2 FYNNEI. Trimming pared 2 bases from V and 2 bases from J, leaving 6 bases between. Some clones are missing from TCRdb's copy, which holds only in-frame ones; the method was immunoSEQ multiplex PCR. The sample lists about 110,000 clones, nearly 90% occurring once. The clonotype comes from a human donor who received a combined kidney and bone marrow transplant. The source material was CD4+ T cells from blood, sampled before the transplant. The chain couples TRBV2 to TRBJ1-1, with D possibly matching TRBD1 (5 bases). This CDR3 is CASSEQGNTEAFF. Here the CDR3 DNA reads TGTGCCAGCAGTGAACAGGGTAACACTGAAGCTTTCTTT.